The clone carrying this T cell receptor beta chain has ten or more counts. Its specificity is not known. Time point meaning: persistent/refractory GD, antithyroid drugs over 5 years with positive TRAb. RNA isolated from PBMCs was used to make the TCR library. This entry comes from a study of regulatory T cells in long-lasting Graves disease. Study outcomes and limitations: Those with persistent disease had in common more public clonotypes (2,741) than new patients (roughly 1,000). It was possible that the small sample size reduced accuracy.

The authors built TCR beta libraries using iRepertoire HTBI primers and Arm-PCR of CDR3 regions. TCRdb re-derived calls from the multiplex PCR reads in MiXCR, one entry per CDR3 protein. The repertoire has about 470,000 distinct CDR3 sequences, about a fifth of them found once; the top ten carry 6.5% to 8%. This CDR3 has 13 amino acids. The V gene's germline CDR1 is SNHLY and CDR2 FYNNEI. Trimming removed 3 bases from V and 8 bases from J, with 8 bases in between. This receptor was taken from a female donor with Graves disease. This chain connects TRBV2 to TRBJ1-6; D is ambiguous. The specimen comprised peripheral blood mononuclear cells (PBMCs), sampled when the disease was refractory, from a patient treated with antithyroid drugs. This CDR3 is CASSDTMDSPLHF. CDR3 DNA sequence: TGTGCCAGCAGTGACACTATGGATTCACCCCTCCACTTT.